This T cell receptor (beta chain) emerged from a study of shared clonotypes between healthy human individuals. Whole-study findings and limits: A generally larger estimated richness was seen in naive subsets than in memory subsets. The small donor group covered limited genetic and exposure diversity.

Genomic DNA per cell subset filled all wells of several immunoSEQ plates. Sorted-subset replicate PCR reactions contained approximately 190 ng DNA, corresponding to approximately 30,000 T cell genomes. The protocol was immunoSEQ multiplex PCR, while the TCRdb copy is restricted to in-frame clones and leaves out a portion. The table includes around 1.1 million clones, about 80% detected once. The junction had 11 bases not matched to a gene; V was cut back by 4 bases and J by 2 bases. There are 17 residues in the CDR3. Germline CDR1 and CDR2: KGHSH and LQKENI. This clone was found a few times. The antigen is undetermined.

The rearrangement uses TRBV18 and TRBJ1-1, with 9 bases fitting TRBD1. Sequenced sample: memory CD4+ T cells from PBMCs. The subset here: CD45RA-negative fraction. The source of this sequence is a man aged 18 to 30 in good health. Some clones in this sample may be carry-over from other donors' samples. This CDR3 reads CASSLLTGGASNTEAFF. CDR3 sequence (DNA): TGTGCCAGCTCACTCTTGACAGGGGGGGCTTCTAACACTGAAGCTTTCTTT.